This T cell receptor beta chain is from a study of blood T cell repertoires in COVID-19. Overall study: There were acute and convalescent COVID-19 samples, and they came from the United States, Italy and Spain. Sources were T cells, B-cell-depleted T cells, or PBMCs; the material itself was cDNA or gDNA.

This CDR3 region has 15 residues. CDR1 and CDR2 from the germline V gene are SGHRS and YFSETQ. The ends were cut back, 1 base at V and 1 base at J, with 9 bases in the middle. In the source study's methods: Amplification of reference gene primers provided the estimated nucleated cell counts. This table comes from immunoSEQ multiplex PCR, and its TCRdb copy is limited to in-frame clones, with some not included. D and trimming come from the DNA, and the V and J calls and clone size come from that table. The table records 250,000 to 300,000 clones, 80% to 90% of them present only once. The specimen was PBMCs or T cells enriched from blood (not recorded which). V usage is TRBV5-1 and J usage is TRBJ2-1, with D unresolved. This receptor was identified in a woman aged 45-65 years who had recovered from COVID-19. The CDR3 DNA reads TGCGCCAGCAGCTTGCCGACTCCATCCTACAATGAGCAGTTCTTC. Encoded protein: CASSLPTPSYNEQFF. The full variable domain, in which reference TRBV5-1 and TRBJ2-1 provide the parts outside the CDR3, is KAGVTQTPRYLIKTRGQQVTLSCSPISGHRSVSWYQQTPGQGLQFLFEYFSETQRNKGNFPGRFSGRQFSNSRSEMNVSTLELGDSALYLCASSLPTPSYNEQFFGPGTRLTVL.